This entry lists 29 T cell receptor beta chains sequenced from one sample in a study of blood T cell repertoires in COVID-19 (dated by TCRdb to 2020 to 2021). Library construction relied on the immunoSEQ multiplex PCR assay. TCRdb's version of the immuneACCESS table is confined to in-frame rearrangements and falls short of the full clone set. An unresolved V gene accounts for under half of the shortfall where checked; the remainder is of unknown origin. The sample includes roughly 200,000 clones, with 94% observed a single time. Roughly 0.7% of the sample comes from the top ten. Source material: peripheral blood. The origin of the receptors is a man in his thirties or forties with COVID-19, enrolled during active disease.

The DNA for the CDR3 is TGTGCCAGCAGCTCGAGACAGGACGAGCAGTACTTC. Translation: CASSSRQDEQYF. The chain carries TRBV7-9 and TRBJ2-7, with TRBD1 as a possible D gene (6 bases). V lost 4 bases and J 5 bases, leaving 9 bases between the germline ends. This CDR3 spans 12 amino acids. Germline V gene data show CDR1 as SEHNR and CDR2 as FQNEAQ (reference sequence).

The CDR3 reads CASSFLTSGVTNEQFF. CDR3 nucleotides: TGCGCCAGCAGCTTCCTGACTAGCGGGGTCACCAATGAGCAGTTCTTC. V and J are TRBV5-1 and TRBJ2-1; 11 bases match TRBD2. The CDR3 is 16 amino acids. CDR1 and CDR2 from the germline V gene are SGHRS and YFSETQ. J lost 6 bases, V lost 2 bases, and 7 bases had no gene match.

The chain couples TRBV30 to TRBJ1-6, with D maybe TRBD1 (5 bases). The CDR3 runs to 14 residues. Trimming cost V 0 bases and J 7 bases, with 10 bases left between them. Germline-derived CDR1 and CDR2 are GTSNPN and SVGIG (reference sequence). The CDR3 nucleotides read TGTGCCTGGAGTGTAGGACATCTAAATTCACCCCTCCACTTT. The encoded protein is CAWSVGHLNSPLHF.

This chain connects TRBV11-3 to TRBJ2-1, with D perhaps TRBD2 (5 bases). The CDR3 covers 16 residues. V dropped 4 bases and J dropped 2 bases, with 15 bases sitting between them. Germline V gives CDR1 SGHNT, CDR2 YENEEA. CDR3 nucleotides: TGTGCCAGCAGCTCTAGCTTCCGGGCTGCCTACAATGAGCAGTTCTTC. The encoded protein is CASSSSFRAAYNEQFF.

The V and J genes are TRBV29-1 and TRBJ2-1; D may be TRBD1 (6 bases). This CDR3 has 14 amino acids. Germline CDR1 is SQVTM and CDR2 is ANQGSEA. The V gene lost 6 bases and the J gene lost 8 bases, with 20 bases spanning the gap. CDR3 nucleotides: TGCAGCGTACGAAGGGACACTAACGGCGATGAGCAGTTCTTC. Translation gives CSVRRDTNGDEQFF.

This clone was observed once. The CDR3, as DNA: TGTGCCTGGAGTTTGGAGGGCCGGTCCTACGAGCAGTACTTC. Its protein is CAWSLEGRSYEQYF. The chain combines TRBV30 with TRBJ2-7, with D possibly being TRBD2 (6 bases). The CDR3 runs to 14 residues. CDR1 is GTSNPN and CDR2 is SVGIG in the germline V gene (reference sequence). Trimming cost V 2 bases and J 1 base, with 12 bases left between them. Drawing the rest from reference TRBV30 and TRBJ2-7, the complete variable domain is SQTIHQWPATLVQPVGSPLSLECTVEGTSNPNLYWYRQAAGRGLQLLFYSVGIGQISSEVPQNLSASRPQDRQFILSSKKLLLSDSGFYLCAWSLEGRSYEQYFGPGTRLTVT.

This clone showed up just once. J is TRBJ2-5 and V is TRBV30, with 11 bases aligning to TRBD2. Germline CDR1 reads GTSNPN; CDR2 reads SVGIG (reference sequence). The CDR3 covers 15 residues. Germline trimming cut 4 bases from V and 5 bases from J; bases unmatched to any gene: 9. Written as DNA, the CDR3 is TGTGCCTGGAAGATAGCGGGGGGGGCCCCGGAGACCCAGTACTTC. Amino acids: CAWKIAGGAPETQYF.

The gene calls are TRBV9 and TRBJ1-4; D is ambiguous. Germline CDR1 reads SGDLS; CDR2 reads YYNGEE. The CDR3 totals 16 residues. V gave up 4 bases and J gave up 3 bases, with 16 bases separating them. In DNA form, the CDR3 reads TGTGCCAGCAGCCAACGTGGAGGGCCCGCTAATGAAAAACTGTTTTTT. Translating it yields CASSQRGGPANEKLFF.

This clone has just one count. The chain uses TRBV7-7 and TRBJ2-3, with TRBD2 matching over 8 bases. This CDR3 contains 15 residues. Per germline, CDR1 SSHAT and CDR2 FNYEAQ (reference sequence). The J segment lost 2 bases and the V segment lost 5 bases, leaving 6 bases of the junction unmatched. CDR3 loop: CASSPGLDITDTQYF. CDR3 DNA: TGTGCCAGCAGCCCGGGACTAGATATCACAGATACGCAGTATTTT.

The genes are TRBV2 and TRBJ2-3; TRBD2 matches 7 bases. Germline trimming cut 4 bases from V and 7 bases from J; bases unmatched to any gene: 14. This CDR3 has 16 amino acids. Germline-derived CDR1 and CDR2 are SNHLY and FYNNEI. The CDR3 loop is CASSGNGGSGRNTQYF. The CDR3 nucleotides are TGTGCCAGCAGTGGGAACGGGGGGTCCGGGCGGAATACGCAGTATTTT.

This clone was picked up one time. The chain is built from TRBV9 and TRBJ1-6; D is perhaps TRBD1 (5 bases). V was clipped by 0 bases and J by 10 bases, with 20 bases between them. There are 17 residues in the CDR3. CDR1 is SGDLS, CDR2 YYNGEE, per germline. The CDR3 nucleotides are TGTGCCAGCAGCGTAGAGCCCCCCGGGCAGGGTGGCTCACCCCTCCACTTT. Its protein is CASSVEPPGQGGSPLHF.

This CDR3 reads CASSLGRRGLTYYEQYF. The DNA of the CDR3 is TGTGCCAGCAGCTTAGGCCGGCGGGGGTTAACCTACTACGAGCAGTACTTC. This sequence joins TRBV13 and TRBJ2-7, with 7 bases matching TRBD2. V trimming: 0 bases; J trimming: 3 bases; junction bases outside the gene matches: 11. Germline assignment: CDR1 PRHDT and CDR2 FYEKMQ (reference sequence). This CDR3 region has 17 residues.

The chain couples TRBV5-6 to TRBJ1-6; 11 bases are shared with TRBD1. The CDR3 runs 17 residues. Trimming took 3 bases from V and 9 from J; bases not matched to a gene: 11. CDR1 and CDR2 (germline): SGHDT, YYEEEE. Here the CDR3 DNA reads TGTGCCAGCAGCTCCAAGGACAGGGGGCTTTTAAGTTCACCCCTCCACTTT. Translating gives CASSSKDRGLLSSPLHF.

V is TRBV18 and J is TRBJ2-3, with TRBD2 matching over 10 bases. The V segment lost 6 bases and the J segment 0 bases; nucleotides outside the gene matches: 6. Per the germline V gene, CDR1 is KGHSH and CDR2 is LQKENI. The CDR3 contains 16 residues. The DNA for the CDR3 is TGTGCCAGCTCTACACGAGCGGGGGGGAGCACAGATACGCAGTATTTT. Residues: CASSTRAGGSTDTQYF.

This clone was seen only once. In nucleotides, the CDR3 is TGTGCCAGCAGTTTTAGGGGTCTATACGAGCAGTACTTC. Translation: CASSFRGLYEQYF. V gene TRBV12-3 or TRBV12-4 combines with J gene TRBJ2-7; maybe TRBD1 (5 bases). The CDR3 spans 13 residues. Trimming took 3 bases from V and 4 from J, leaving 10 bases between them.

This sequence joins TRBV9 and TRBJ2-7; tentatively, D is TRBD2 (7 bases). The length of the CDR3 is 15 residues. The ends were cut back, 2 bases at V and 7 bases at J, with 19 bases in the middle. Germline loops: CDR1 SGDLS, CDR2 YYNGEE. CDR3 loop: CASSVWSGGLGEQYF. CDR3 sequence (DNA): TGTGCCAGCAGCGTTTGGTCCGGGGGGCTGGGAGAGCAGTACTTC.

The DNA for the CDR3 is TGTGCCAGCAGCTTAGTAGGAGGACCCCACAGCACAGATACGCAGTATTTT. Translating gives CASSLVGGPHSTDTQYF. The V call is TRBV7-6, the J call TRBJ2-3, with TRBD2 as a possible D gene (5 bases). CDR1 SGHVS and CDR2 FNYEAQ come from the germline V gene. V lost 1 base and J lost 0, with 14 bases in between. The CDR3 has 17 residues.

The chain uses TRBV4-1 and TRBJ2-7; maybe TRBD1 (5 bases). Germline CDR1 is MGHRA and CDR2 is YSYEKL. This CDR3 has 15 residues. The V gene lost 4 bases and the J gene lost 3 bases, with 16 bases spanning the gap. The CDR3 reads CASSPVGRRDYEQYF. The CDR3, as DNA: TGCGCCAGCAGCCCAGTGGGGCGCAGGGACTACGAGCAGTACTTC.

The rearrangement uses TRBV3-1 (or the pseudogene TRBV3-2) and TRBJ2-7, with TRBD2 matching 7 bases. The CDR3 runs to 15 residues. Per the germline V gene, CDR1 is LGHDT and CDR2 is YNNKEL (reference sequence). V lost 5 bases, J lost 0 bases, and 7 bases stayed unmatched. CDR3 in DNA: TGTGCCAGCAGCTCAGGTCTAGCGGTCTCCTACGAGCAGTACTTC. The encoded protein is CASSSGLAVSYEQYF.

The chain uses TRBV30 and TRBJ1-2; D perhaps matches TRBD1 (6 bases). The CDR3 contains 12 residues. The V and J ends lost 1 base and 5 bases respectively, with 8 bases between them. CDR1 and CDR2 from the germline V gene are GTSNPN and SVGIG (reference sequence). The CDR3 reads CAWSAQGYGYTF. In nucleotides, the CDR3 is TGTGCCTGGAGTGCACAGGGTTATGGCTACACCTTC.

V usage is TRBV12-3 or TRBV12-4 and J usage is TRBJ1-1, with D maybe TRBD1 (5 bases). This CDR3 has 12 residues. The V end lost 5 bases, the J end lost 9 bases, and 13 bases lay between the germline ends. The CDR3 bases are TGTGCCAGCAGTCCCGGGACTTTACAAGCTTTCTTT. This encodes CASSPGTLQAFF.

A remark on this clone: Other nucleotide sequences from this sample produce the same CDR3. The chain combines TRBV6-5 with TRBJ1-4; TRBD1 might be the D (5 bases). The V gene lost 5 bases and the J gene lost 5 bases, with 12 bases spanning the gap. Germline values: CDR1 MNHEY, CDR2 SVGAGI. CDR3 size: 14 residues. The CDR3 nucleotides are TGTGCCAGCAGTCCCCGTCAGGGAAATGAAAAACTGTTTTTT. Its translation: CASSPRQGNEKLFF.

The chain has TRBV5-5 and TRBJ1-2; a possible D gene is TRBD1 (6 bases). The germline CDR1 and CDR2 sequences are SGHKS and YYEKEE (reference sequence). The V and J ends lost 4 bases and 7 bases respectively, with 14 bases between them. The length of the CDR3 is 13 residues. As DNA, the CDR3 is TGTGCCAGCAGCACCAATACAGGGAGTGGCTACACCTTC. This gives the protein CASSTNTGSGYTF.

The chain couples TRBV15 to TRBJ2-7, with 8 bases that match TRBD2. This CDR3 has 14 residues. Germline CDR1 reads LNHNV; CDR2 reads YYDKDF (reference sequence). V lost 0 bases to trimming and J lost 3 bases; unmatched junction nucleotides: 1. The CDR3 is CATSRDGGGYEQYF. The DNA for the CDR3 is TGTGCCACCAGCAGAGACGGGGGGGGCTACGAGCAGTACTTC.

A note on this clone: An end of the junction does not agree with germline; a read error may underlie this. CDR3 protein: CASSPGQGSHEQYF. CDR3 nucleotides: TGTGCCAGCAGCCCGGGACAGGGCTCCCACGAGCAGTACTTC. The rearrangement links TRBV9 to TRBJ2-7, with 9 bases identical to TRBD1. Germline V lookup: CDR1 SGDLS, CDR2 YYNGEE. The CDR3 is 14 residues long.

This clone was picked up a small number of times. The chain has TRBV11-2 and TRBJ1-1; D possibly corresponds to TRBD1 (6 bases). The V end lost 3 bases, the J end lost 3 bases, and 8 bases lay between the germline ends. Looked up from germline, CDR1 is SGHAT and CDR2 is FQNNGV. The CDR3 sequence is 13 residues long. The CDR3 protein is CASSFNRDTEAFF. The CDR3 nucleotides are TGTGCCAGCAGCTTCAACAGGGACACTGAAGCTTTCTTT.

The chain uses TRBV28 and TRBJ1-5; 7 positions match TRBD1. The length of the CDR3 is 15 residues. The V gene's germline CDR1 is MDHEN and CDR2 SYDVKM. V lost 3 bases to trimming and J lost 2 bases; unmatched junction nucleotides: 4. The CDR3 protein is CASSFQDRRNQPQHF. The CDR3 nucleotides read TGTGCCAGCAGTTTCCAGGACAGGCGCAATCAGCCCCAGCATTTT.

In DNA form, the CDR3 reads TGTGCCAGCAGTTACCAGGGTTACTATGGCTACACCTTC. This codes for CASSYQGYYGYTF. The chain recombines TRBV6-5 with TRBJ1-2; possibly TRBD1 for D (5 bases). There are 13 residues in the CDR3. V was trimmed by 2 bases and J by 3 bases, leaving 7 bases between them. Germline loops: CDR1 MNHEY, CDR2 SVGAGI.

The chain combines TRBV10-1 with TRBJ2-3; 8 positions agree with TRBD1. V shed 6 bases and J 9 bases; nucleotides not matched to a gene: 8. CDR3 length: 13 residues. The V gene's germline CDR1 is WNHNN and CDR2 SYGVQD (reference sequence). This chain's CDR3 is CASSPGQGVTQYF. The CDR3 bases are TGCGCCAGCAGCCCTGGACAGGGAGTCACGCAGTATTTT.